These T cell receptor beta chains were read from a single sample in a study of blood T cell repertoires in COVID-19. Using immunoSEQ multiplex PCR, the repertoire was profiled, and TCRdb retains in-frame clones only, with some absent. The sample includes around 60,000 clones, 85% to 90% seen only once; the top ten take 13%. Sequenced material: peripheral blood. These receptors originate from a man aged 55 to 70 with active COVID-19. Both conserved end residues are part of each CDR3. D genes are given only for firm matches. Clone size is stated in some rows and not others, as once, few, many or a class when expanded.

d_call	v_call	j_call	clone_size	cdr3_nt	cdr3_aa
.	TRBV4-3	TRBJ1-4	.	TGCGCCAGCAGCCAACTTTTGCGAGGTGAAAAACTGTTTTTT	CASSQLLRGEKLFF
.	TRBV9	TRBJ2-7	.	TGTGCCAGCAGCGTGCAAGGGGGCTCCTACGAGCAGTACTTC	CASSVQGGSYEQYF
.	TRBV15	TRBJ1-2	.	TGTGCCACCAGCAGAGGAGGGTCCCACTATGGCTACACCTTC	CATSRGGSHYGYTF
.	TRBV7-9	TRBJ2-3	.	TGTGCCAGCAGCCCCACGTTCCTAGCGCAACGAGGAGATACGCAGTATTTT	CASSPTFLAQRGDTQYF
.	TRBV7-8	TRBJ2-5	once	TGTGCCAGCAGCTTAGAAGGGGCCTCGGGCCGAGAGACCCAGTACTTC	CASSLEGASGRETQYF
TRBD1	TRBV30	TRBJ1-1	.	TGTGCCTGGAGTGCCTCTAACAGGGGGGTAGCTTTCTTT	CAWSASNRGVAFF
TRBD1	TRBV28	TRBJ2-7	few	TGTGCCAGCAGGGGACCCGGGACAGGAACTGGTGAGCAGTACTTC	CASRGPGTGTGEQYF
TRBD1	TRBV7-7	TRBJ2-2	.	TGTGCTATCATTCGGACAGGGTACACCGGGGAGCTGTTTTTT	CAIIRTGYTGELFF
.	TRBV28	TRBJ2-1	.	TGTGCCAGCAGTCCTACCGGGAGAGGACTCTACAATGAGCAGTTCTTC	CASSPTGRGLYNEQFF
.	TRBV5-1	TRBJ2-5	.	TGCGCCAGCAGTACGACACTGGAGGGATCCCAAGAGACCCAGTACTTC	CASSTTLEGSQETQYF
TRBD2	TRBV9	TRBJ2-3	.	TGTGCCAGCAGCGGACTAGCGGGGGGGCTTTCTGGTACGCAGTATTTT	CASSGLAGGLSGTQYF
.	TRBV6-5	TRBJ2-7	.	TGTGCCAGCAGTTACTCGAGCTCCTCGGTATCCTACGAGCAGTACTTC	CASSYSSSSVSYEQYF
TRBD2	TRBV30	TRBJ2-2	.	TGTGCCTGGAGGAGACCGGGACTAGCGGGAGTTACCGGGGAGCTGTTTTTT	CAWRRPGLAGVTGELFF
TRBD1	TRBV4-1	TRBJ2-7	.	TGCGCCAGCAGCCAAGGCGCGACAGGGTCCTACGAGCAGTACTTC	CASSQGATGSYEQYF
.	TRBV15	TRBJ2-5	.	TGTGCCACCAGCAGAGTGTTAGATCTTGGAGAGACCCAGTACTTC	CATSRVLDLGETQYF
TRBD1	TRBV24-1	TRBJ2-4	.	TGTGCCACCAGTGATTTGCGACAGGGGGGCATTCAGTACTTC	CATSDLRQGGIQYF
.	TRBV2	TRBJ2-7	.	TGTGCCAGCAGTGCCCGAACTCTTTCCCGCACCTACGAGCAGTACTTC	CASSARTLSRTYEQYF
TRBD1	TRBV18	TRBJ2-7	.	TGTGCCAGCTCACCACGACAGGGGGTACAGGCCGAGCAGTACTTC	CASSPRQGVQAEQYF
.	TRBV19	TRBJ1-4	.	TGTGCCAGTAGTTCCCGGCCCAGGGATGAAAAACTGTTTTTT	CASSSRPRDEKLFF
TRBD1	TRBV27	TRBJ2-4	.	TGTGCCAGCACTACGCCTCCAGGGGGCGAAGCCAAAAACATTCAGTACTTC	CASTTPPGGEAKNIQYF
TRBD1	TRBV5-1	TRBJ1-2	.	TGCGCCAGCAGCTTGTCGGGACAGGGAGGTGGCTACACCTTC	CASSLSGQGGGYTF
TRBD1	TRBV2	TRBJ1-2	.	TGTGCCAGCAAAGGGACAGGCTCCTCCGGCGGCTACACCTTC	CASKGTGSSGGYTF
.	TRBV6-1	TRBJ1-2	.	TGTGCCAGCAGTGAAGCGTCAGGCACTTATGGCTACACCTTC	CASSEASGTYGYTF
.	TRBV20-1	TRBJ2-1	.	TGCAGTGCCCGGCTTTGGGCTGAACAGTTCTTC	CSARLWAEQFF
TRBD1	TRBV4-3	TRBJ2-7	.	TGCGCCAGCAGCCAGGACCGGACAGGTGTGTACGAGCAGTACTTC	CASSQDRTGVYEQYF
.	TRBV2	TRBJ2-7	.	TGTGCCAGCAGAGCGGACCCTCCCTACGAGCAGTACTTC	CASRADPPYEQYF
.	TRBV18	TRBJ1-2	.	TGTGCCAGCTCACCTCTGGGGAGCTATGGCTACACCTTC	CASSPLGSYGYTF
TRBD2	TRBV28	TRBJ2-7	.	TGTGCCAGCAGTTCCCGGACTAGCGACGCTTTT	CASSSRTSDAF
TRBD1	TRBV28	TRBJ2-7	.	TGTGCCAGCAGTACCGGGACAGGGCCCTACGAGCAGTACTTC	CASSTGTGPYEQYF
.	TRBV2	TRBJ1-1	.	TGTGCCAGCAAAGGCCCGAGGGCGCCTGAAGCTTTCTTT	CASKGPRAPEAFF
TRBD2	TRBV9	TRBJ2-3	.	TGTGCCAGCAGCGCACTTAGCGGGGGGGCAGATACGCAGTATTTT	CASSALSGGADTQYF
TRBD1	TRBV19	TRBJ1-2	.	TGTGCCAGTAGTAGCCCGGACAGGGCTGGCTACACCTTC	CASSSPDRAGYTF
.	TRBV19	TRBJ2-1	few	TGTGCCAGTAGTATTGGGGGCAGGCTCGGGAATGAGCAGTTCTTC	CASSIGGRLGNEQFF
.	TRBV6-2/TRBV6-3	TRBJ2-1	.	TGTGCCAGCAGTTACGTCCCCCTTTCCTACAATGAGCAGTTCTTC	CASSYVPLSYNEQFF
.	TRBV30	TRBJ1-5	few	TGTGCCTGGAGTGTACAGAAAAATCAGCCCCAGCATTTT	CAWSVQKNQPQHF
TRBD1	TRBV6-6	TRBJ1-1	.	TGTGCCAGCAGTCACGGACAGGGCAAAGCTTTCTTT	CASSHGQGKAFF
.	TRBV4-2	TRBJ2-5	.	TGTGCCAGCAGCCAAGTAGGGGGCCAAGAGACCCAGTACTTC	CASSQVGGQETQYF
TRBD2	TRBV5-1	TRBJ2-3	.	TGCGCCAGCAGCTCAGGACTAGCGGGAGGAGGGGACACAGATACGCAGTATTTT	CASSSGLAGGGDTDTQYF
.	TRBV5-4	TRBJ2-7	once	TGTGCCAGCAGTACCGAGGGATGGGGATCCTACGAGCAGTACTTC	CASSTEGWGSYEQYF
.	TRBV28	TRBJ1-1	.	TGTGCCAGCAGTCTGGACAGAATTAACACTGAAGCTTTCTTT	CASSLDRINTEAFF
.	TRBV7-6	TRBJ2-2	.	TGTGCCAGCAGCTTAGGACACTCCGTTGACACCGGGGAGCTGTTTTTT	CASSLGHSVDTGELFF
TRBD2	TRBV13	TRBJ2-7	.	TGTGCCAGCAGCATTAGCGGGGGGTACGAGCAGTACTTC	CASSISGGYEQYF